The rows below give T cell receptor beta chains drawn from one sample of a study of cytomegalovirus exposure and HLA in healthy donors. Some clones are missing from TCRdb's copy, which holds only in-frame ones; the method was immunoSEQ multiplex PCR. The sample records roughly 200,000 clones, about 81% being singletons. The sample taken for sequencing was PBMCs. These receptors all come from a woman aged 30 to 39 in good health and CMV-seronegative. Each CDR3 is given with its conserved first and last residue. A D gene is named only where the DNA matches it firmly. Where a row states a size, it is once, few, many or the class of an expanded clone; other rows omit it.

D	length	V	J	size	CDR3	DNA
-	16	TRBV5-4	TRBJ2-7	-	CASSSGTPLRTYEQYF	TGTGCCAGCAGCTCCGGGACACCCCTCAGGACCTACGAGCAGTACTTC
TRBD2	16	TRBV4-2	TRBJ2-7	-	CASSQDRTSGSYEQYF	TGTGCCAGCAGCCAAGATCGGACTAGCGGCTCCTACGAGCAGTACTTC
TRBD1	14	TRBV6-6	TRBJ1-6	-	CASSSGQINSPLHF	TGTGCCAGCAGTTCGGGACAGATAAATTCACCCCTCCACTTT
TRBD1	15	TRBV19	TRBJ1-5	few	CASTLVGQGIQPQHF	TGTGCCAGTACCCTAGTAGGACAGGGTATTCAGCCCCAGCATTTT
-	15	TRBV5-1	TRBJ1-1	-	CASRSWVSDNTEAFF	TGCGCCAGCAGGAGCTGGGTTAGCGATAACACTGAAGCTTTCTTT
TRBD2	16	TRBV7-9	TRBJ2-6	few	CASPGASGSGANVLTF	TGTGCCTCCCCTGGGGCTAGCGGCTCTGGGGCCAACGTCCTGACTTTC
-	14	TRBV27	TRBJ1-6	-	CASSLQDYNSPLHF	TGTGCCAGCAGCCTACAGGACTATAATTCACCCCTCCACTTT
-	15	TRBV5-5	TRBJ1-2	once	CASSHQRGINYGYTF	TGTGCCAGCAGCCATCAAAGGGGAATCAACTATGGCTACACCTTC
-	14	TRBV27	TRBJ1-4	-	CASSIQFSNEKLFF	TGTGCCAGCAGCATACAGTTTTCGAATGAAAAACTGTTTTTT
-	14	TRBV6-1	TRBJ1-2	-	CASSESRALYGYTF	TGTGCCAGCAGTGAATCCAGGGCCCTCTATGGCTACACCTTC
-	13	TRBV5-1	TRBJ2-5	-	CASSLREQETQYF	TGCGCCAGCAGCCTCAGGGAACAAGAGACCCAGTACTTC
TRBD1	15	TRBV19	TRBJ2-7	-	CASSPRQGALGEQYF	TGTGCCAGTAGTCCCAGACAGGGGGCGCTAGGGGAGCAGTACTTC
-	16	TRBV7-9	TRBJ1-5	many	CASSKREGVDDQPQHF	TGTGCCAGCAGTAAACGCGAGGGGGTTGACGATCAGCCCCAGCATTTT
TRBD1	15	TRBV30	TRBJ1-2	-	CAWSYTGQGMNGYTF	TGTGCCTGGAGTTATACGGGACAGGGGATGAATGGCTACACCTTC
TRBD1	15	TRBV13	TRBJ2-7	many	CASSLEGALHYEQYF	TGTGCCAGCAGCTTAGAGGGGGCCCTCCACTACGAGCAGTACTTC
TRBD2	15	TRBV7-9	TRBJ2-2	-	CASSRAGGPTGELFF	TGTGCCAGCAGCCGAGCGGGGGGTCCCACCGGGGAGCTGTTTTTT
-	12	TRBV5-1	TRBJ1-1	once	CASRQGQTEAFF	TGCGCCAGCAGGCAGGGCCAGACTGAAGCTTTCTTT
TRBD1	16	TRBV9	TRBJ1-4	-	CASSVGDRGRREKLFF	TGTGCCAGCAGCGTAGGGGACAGGGGGCGGCGTGAAAAACTGTTTTTT